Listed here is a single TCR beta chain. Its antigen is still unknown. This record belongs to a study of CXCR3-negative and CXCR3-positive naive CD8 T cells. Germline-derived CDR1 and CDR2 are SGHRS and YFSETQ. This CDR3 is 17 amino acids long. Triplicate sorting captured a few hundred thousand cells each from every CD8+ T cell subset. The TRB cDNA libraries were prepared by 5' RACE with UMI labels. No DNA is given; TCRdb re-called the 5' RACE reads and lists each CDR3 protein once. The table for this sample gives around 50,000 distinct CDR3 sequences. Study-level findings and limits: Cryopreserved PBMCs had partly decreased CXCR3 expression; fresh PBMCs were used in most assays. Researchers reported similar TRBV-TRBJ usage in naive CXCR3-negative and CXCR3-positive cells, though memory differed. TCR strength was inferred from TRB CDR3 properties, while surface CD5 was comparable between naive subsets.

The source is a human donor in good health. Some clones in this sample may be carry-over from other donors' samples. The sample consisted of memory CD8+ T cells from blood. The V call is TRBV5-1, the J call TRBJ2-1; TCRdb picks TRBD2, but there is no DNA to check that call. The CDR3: CASSPNAGTSGSIEQFF.